These T cell receptor beta chains were read from a single sample in a study of blood T cell repertoires in COVID-19. Only in-frame clones appear in the TCRdb table, and some are missing; sequencing was by immunoSEQ multiplex PCR. The sample yields approximately 150,000 clones, more than 65% seen once. The sequencing input was peripheral blood. These receptor sequences come from a woman aged 45-59 years in a cohort sampled during active or convalescent COVID-19. The CDR3 runs from the conserved cysteine through the conserved F or W. The D gene is left open where the match is weak. Some rows have no size entry. The others give once, few or many, or a class for an expanded clone.

TRBD1 . TRBJ1-6 TRBV2 TGTGCCAGCAGTGTCCTTGCCCCGGGACAGTTATACAGTTCACCCCTCCACTTT CASSVLAPGQLYSSPLHF
. . TRBJ1-1 TRBV29-1 TGCAGCGTTGCAAGGGAGATCACTGAAGCTTTCTTT CSVAREITEAFF
TRBD1 . TRBJ1-5 TRBV6-6 TGTGCCAGCAGCCCGACAGGGAATCAGCCCCAGCATTTT CASSPTGNQPQHF
TRBD2 . TRBJ2-5 TRBV11-2 TGTGCCAGCAGCTTACCAGCGGGGGGGACGGAGACCCAGTACTTC CASSLPAGGTETQYF
. . TRBJ1-2 TRBV7-2 TGTGCCAGCAGCGCTGGGGGCAGTTCTAACTATGGCTACACCTTC CASSAGGSSNYGYTF
. . TRBJ2-6 TRBV25-1 TGTGCCAGCAGCGATTTGGGGAGCGGGGCCAACGTCCTGACTTTC CASSDLGSGANVLTF
. . TRBJ1-1 TRBV21-1 TGTGCCAGCAATGAAGGGGGTGGTGGGAACACTGAAGCTTTCTTT CASNEGGGGNTEAFF
. . TRBJ2-7 TRBV6-5 TGTGCCAGCAGTTCAACGGTCCCCTACGAGCAGTACTTC CASSSTVPYEQYF
. . TRBJ1-5 TRBV19 TGTGCCAGCAGCCATACTGGAGGCAGCAATCAGCCCCAGCATTTT CASSHTGGSNQPQHF
TRBD1 . TRBJ1-5 TRBV7-8 TGTGCCAGCAGCGAACAGGGGAATCAGCCCCAGCATTTT CASSEQGNQPQHF
. . TRBJ1-5 TRBV9 TGTGCCAGCAGCGCGTTCGGGACAACCAATCAGCCCCAGCATTTT CASSAFGTTNQPQHF
. few TRBJ1-2 TRBV27 TGTGCCAGCAGTTTAGTAGGTCAGGGGAACTATGGCTACACCTTC CASSLVGQGNYGYTF